These T cell receptor beta chains were read from a single sample in a study of post-analysis software for immune sequencing data. TCRdb reprocessed the PCR reads with MiXCR, giving one entry per CDR3 protein. The data hold hundreds of thousands of distinct CDR3 sequences, with about 38% observed a single time. Sample: blood. The receptors come from a girl aged 10 to 17 with multiple sclerosis. Both conserved end residues are part of each CDR3. D genes are given only for firm matches. Where a row states a size, it is once, few, many or the class of an expanded clone; other rows omit it.

d_gene | j_gene | v_gene | abundance | CDR3aa | CDR3nt
- | TRBJ1-2 | TRBV11-2 | - | CAGSLEDRWGYAF | TGTGCCGGCAGCTTGGAAGACCGTTGGGGCTACGCCTTC
- | TRBJ2-1 | TRBV16 | many | CASSQLVFREYNEQFF | TGTGCCAGCAGCCAATTGGTATTTCGGGAGTACAATGAGCAGTTCTTC
- | TRBJ2-1 | TRBV7-9 | once | CAGSPSVGEQFF | TGTGCCGGCAGCCCCTCCGTCGGGGAGCAGTTCTTC
TRBD1 | TRBJ1-1 | TRBV20-1 | few | CSASLTGDDTEAFF | TGCAGTGCTAGCCTAACAGGGGATGACACTGAAGCTTTCTTT
TRBD1 | TRBJ2-4 | TRBV5-1 | - | CASSLEGPGTGINIQYF | TGCGCCAGCAGCTTGGAGGGCCCCGGGACAGGGATAAACATTCAGTACTTC
TRBD1 | TRBJ2-6 | TRBV10-3 | - | CAISAGTGAGANVLTF | TGTGCCATCAGTGCCGGGACAGGGGCTGGGGCCAACGTCCTGACTTTC
- | TRBJ1-1 | TRBV7-2 | - | CASSLSGDSNTEAFF | TGTGCCAGCAGCTTAAGCGGCGACTCGAACACTGAAGCTTTCTTT
- | TRBJ1-2 | TRBV5-1 | many | CASSPRGGSYTF | TGCGCCAGCAGCCCGAGGGGGGGGAGCTACACCTTC
TRBD2 | TRBJ2-1 | TRBV5-1 | many | CASSLALAGDSGNEQFF | TGCGCCAGCAGCTTGGCTCTAGCGGGAGATTCGGGGAATGAGCAGTTCTTC
- | TRBJ2-1 | TRBV20-1 | many | CSARDGAQGVFSYNEQFF | TGCAGTGCTAGAGATGGGGCACAGGGCGTATTCTCCTACAATGAGCAGTTCTTC
- | TRBJ2-7 | TRBV15 | - | CATSRTGYEQYF | TGTGCCACCAGCAGAACAGGTTACGAGCAGTACTTC
- | TRBJ1-1 | TRBV9 | few | CASSVDPGETEAFF | TGTGCCAGCAGCGTAGACCCCGGGGAGACTGAAGCTTTCTTT
- | TRBJ2-5 | TRBV20-1 | - | CSARLGGQETQYF | TGCAGTGCTAGATTGGGGGGCCAAGAGACCCAGTACTTC
- | TRBJ2-1 | TRBV6-2/TRBV6-3 | - | CASSYSGREYNEQFF | TGTGCCAGCAGTTACTCAGGGCGGGAATACAATGAGCAGTTCTTC
TRBD2 | TRBJ2-4 | TRBV28 | - | CASSSTGTSGNWGKNIQYF | TGTGCCAGCAGTTCGACCGGGACTAGCGGGAACTGGGGCAAAAACATTCAGTACTTC
- | TRBJ2-2 | TRBV5-1 | few | CASSSAGRETRWELFF | TGCGCCAGCAGCTCCGCTGGCCGGGAGACTCGCTGGGAGCTGTTTTTT
TRBD1 | TRBJ1-1 | TRBV12-3/TRBV12-4 | many | CASTSPGTGDTEAFF | TGTGCCAGCACCTCTCCTGGGACAGGGGACACTGAAGCTTTCTTT
- | TRBJ1-1 | TRBV20-1 | - | CSDVGQNTEAFF | TGCAGTGACGTGGGACAGAACACTGAAGCTTTCTTT
TRBD1 | TRBJ2-7 | TRBV6-1 | - | CASSEQGVTYEQYF | TGTGCCAGCAGTGAACAGGGGGTCACCTACGAGCAGTACTTC
- | TRBJ2-1 | TRBV5-1 | - | CASSWEFPRNEQFF | TGCGCCAGCAGCTGGGAGTTCCCCCGGAATGAGCAGTTCTTC
- | TRBJ2-5 | TRBV19 | many | CASSIDMGLPQETQYF | TGTGCCAGTAGTATAGATATGGGACTCCCACAAGAGACCCAGTACTTC
- | TRBJ2-5 | TRBV5-1 | many | CASSPQTRNLETQYF | TGCGCCAGCAGCCCCCAGACTAGGAACTTGGAGACCCAGTACTTC
TRBD2 | TRBJ2-5 | TRBV7-6 | few | CASSLGSGGETQYF | TGTGCCAGCAGCTTAGGTTCGGGGGGGGAGACCCAGTACTTC
TRBD1 | TRBJ1-2 | TRBV9 | - | CASSAEGQGRPGYGYTF | TGTGCCAGCAGCGCCGAGGGACAGGGGCGTCCTGGCTATGGCTACACCTTC
- | TRBJ1-5 | TRBV11-2 | - | CASSLAIGVRGNQPQHF | TGTGCCAGCAGCTTAGCAATAGGGGTCAGAGGCAATCAGCCCCAGCATTTT
- | TRBJ1-3 | TRBV20-1 | - | CSARDISGNTIYF | TGCAGTGCTAGAGATATCTCTGGAAACACCATATATTTT
- | TRBJ1-4 | TRBV20-1 | - | CSATSSGTNEKLFF | TGCAGTGCTACGAGTTCCGGAACTAATGAAAAACTGTTTTTT
- | TRBJ1-2 | TRBV6-2/TRBV6-3 | few | CASSYSLTGGYTF | TGTGCCAGCAGTTACTCCCTGACGGGTGGCTACACCTTC
TRBD1 | TRBJ2-1 | TRBV24-1 | many | CATSEYGQGQNEQFF | TGTGCCACCAGTGAGTATGGACAGGGGCAGAATGAGCAGTTCTTC
TRBD1 | TRBJ2-5 | TRBV3-1 | - | CASSQADREETQYF | TGTGCCAGCAGCCAGGCTGACAGGGAAGAGACCCAGTACTTC
- | TRBJ2-3 | TRBV6-1 | many | CASTLSRGEADTQYF | TGTGCCAGCACCCTGAGCAGGGGGGAAGCAGATACGCAGTATTTT
TRBD2 | TRBJ2-1 | TRBV4-3 | - | CASSQEGYSGRAAEQFF | TGCGCCAGCAGCCAAGAAGGTTACTCCGGGAGGGCCGCTGAGCAGTTCTTC
- | TRBJ2-7 | TRBV7-9 | many | CASSLGQATYEQYF | TGTGCCAGCAGCTTAGGACAGGCAACCTACGAGCAGTACTTC
TRBD1 | TRBJ2-5 | TRBV7-2 | - | CASSLNSPGQQETQYF | TGTGCCAGCAGCCTAAATAGTCCGGGACAGCAAGAGACCCAGTACTTC
TRBD2 | TRBJ2-1 | TRBV5-1 | many | CASSSGLAGGKSSYNEQFF | TGCGCCAGCAGCTCCGGACTAGCGGGAGGGAAGAGCTCCTACAATGAGCAGTTCTTC
TRBD2 | TRBJ2-5 | TRBV4-1 | - | CASSLRLADLETQYF | TGCGCCAGCAGCCTTAGACTAGCGGATTTGGAGACCCAGTACTTC
TRBD2 | TRBJ2-7 | TRBV7-9 | - | CASSQTSGRYEQYF | TGTGCCAGCAGCCAGACTAGCGGGAGGTACGAGCAGTACTTC
- | TRBJ2-1 | TRBV27 | many | CASSLAPSNEQFF | TGTGCCAGCAGTTTAGCACCTTCTAATGAGCAGTTCTTC
TRBD1 | TRBJ1-6 | TRBV20-1 | many | CSARAAGGVGSPLHF | TGCAGTGCTAGAGCGGCAGGGGGCGTCGGATCACCCCTCCACTTT
- | TRBJ2-3 | TRBV7-2 | many | CASSLFPGRGDTQYF | TGTGCCAGCAGCTTATTCCCAGGGCGAGGTGATACGCAGTATTTT
- | TRBJ1-4 | TRBV20-1 | - | CSASGVSGAREKLFF | TGCAGTGCTAGCGGGGTTTCGGGGGCGCGGGAAAAACTGTTTTTT
- | TRBJ2-3 | TRBV5-1 | many | CASSLGGSTDTQYF | TGCGCCAGCAGCTTGGGGGGCAGCACAGATACGCAGTATTTT
TRBD2 | TRBJ2-7 | TRBV6-1 | many | CASSGLAGGGSYEQYF | TGTGCCAGCAGTGGTTTAGCGGGAGGGGGATCCTACGAGCAGTACTTC
- | TRBJ2-5 | TRBV13 | many | CASSLFRETQYF | TGTGCCAGCAGCTTATTCCGAGAGACCCAGTACTTC
- | TRBJ2-7 | TRBV6-1 | many | CASSDGVGSEQYF | TGTGCCAGCAGTGACGGGGTAGGGAGCGAGCAGTACTTC
TRBD2 | TRBJ2-3 | TRBV18 | many | CASSPTAGGTDTQYF | TGTGCCAGCTCACCAACAGCGGGGGGCACAGATACGCAGTATTTT
TRBD1 | TRBJ2-3 | TRBV20-1 | - | CSASPRGRTDTQYF | TGCAGTGCTAGCCCCAGGGGGCGCACAGATACGCAGTATTTT
- | TRBJ2-1 | TRBV5-1 | many | CASSLEGLHSYNEQFF | TGCGCCAGCAGCTTGGAGGGACTCCACTCCTACAATGAGCAGTTCTTC
- | TRBJ1-4 | TRBV29-1 | many | CSVDWAGDIDEKLFF | TGCAGCGTTGATTGGGCAGGGGATATTGATGAAAAACTGTTTTTT
TRBD1 | TRBJ1-1 | TRBV12-3/TRBV12-4 | - | CASSLAATGGVTEAFF | TGTGCCAGCAGTTTAGCGGCGACAGGGGGTGTCACTGAAGCTTTCTTT
TRBD1 | TRBJ1-1 | TRBV7-2 | - | CASSPDRGGEAFF | TGTGCCAGCAGCCCGGACAGGGGCGGTGAAGCTTTCTTT
- | TRBJ2-3 | TRBV4-1 | once | CASSQVKERVTDTQYF | TGCGCCAGCAGCCAAGTTAAGGAGCGGGTAACAGATACGCAGTATTTT